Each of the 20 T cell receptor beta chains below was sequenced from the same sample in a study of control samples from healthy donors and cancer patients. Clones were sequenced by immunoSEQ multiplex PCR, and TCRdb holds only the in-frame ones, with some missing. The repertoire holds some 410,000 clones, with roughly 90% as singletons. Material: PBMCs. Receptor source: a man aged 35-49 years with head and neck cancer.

CDR3 residues: CASSYPTGWAGELFF. CDR3 DNA: TGTGCCAGCAGTTACCCGACAGGCTGGGCCGGGGAGCTGTTTTTT. The chain couples TRBV6-6 to TRBJ2-2, with TRBD1 as a possible D gene (6 bases). CDR3 length: 15 residues. Trimming cost V 2 bases and J 6 bases, with 13 bases left between them. CDR1 and CDR2 (germline): MNHNY, SVGAGI (reference sequence).

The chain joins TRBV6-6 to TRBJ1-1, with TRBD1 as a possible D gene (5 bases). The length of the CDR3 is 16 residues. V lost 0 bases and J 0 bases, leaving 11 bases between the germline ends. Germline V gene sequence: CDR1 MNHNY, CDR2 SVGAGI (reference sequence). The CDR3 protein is CASSYSSGGMNTEAFF. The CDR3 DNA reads TGTGCCAGCAGTTACTCGAGTGGGGGTATGAACACTGAAGCTTTCTTT.

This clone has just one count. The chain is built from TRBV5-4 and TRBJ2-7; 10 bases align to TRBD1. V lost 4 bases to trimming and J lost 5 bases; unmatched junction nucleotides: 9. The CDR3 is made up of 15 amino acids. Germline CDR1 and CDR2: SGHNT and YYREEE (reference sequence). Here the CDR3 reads CASSPGQGPDDEQYF. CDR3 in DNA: TGTGCCAGCAGCCCGGGACAGGGGCCAGACGACGAGCAGTACTTC.

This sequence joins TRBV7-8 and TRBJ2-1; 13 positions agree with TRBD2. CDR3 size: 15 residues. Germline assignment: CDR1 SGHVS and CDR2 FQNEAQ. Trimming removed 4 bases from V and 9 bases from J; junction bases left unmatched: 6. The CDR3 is CASSSGTSGTVEQFF. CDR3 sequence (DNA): TGTGCCAGCAGCTCAGGGACTAGCGGGACAGTTGAGCAGTTCTTC.

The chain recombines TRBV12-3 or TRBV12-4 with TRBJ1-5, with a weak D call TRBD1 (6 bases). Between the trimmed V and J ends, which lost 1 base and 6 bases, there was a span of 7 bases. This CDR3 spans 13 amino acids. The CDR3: CASSLGGAQPQHF. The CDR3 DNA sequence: TGTGCCAGCAGTTTAGGGGGGGCTCAGCCCCAGCATTTT.

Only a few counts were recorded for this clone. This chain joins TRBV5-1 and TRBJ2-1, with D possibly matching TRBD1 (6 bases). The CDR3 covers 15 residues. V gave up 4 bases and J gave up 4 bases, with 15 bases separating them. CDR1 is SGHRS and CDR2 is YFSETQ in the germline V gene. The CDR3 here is CASSRRRTEYNEQFF. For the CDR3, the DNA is TGCGCCAGCAGCCGGAGAAGGACAGAGTACAATGAGCAGTTCTTC. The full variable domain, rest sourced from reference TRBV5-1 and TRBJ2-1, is KAGVTQTPRYLIKTRGQQVTLSCSPISGHRSVSWYQQTPGQGLQFLFEYFSETQRNKGNFPGRFSGRQFSNSRSEMNVSTLELGDSALYLCASSRRRTEYNEQFFGPGTRLTVL.

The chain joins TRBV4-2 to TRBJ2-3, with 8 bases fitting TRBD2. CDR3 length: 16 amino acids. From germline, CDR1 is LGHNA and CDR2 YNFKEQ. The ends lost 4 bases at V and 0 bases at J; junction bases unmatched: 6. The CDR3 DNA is TGTGCCAGCAGCCCAGCGGGGGCGGGGAGCACAGATACGCAGTATTTT. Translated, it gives CASSPAGAGSTDTQYF.

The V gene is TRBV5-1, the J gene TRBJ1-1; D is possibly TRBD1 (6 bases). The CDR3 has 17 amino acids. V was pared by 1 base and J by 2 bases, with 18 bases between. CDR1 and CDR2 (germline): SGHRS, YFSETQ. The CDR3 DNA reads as TGCGCCAGCAGCTTGTATTCTCAGGGGTATGTTAACACTGAAGCTTTCTTT. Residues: CASSLYSQGYVNTEAFF.

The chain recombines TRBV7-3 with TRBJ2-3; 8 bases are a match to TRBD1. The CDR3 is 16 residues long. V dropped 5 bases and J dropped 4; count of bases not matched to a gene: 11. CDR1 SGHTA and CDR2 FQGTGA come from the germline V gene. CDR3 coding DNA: TGTGCCAGCAGCCTCCTGGGACAGGTTACCGCAGATACGCAGTATTTT. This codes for CASSLLGQVTADTQYF.

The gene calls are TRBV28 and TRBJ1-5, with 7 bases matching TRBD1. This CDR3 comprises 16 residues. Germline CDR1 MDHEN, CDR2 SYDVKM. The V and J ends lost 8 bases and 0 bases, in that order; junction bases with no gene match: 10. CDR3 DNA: TGTGCCAGCGGGGGACAGTTACAAGATAGCAATCAGCCCCAGCATTTT. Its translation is CASGGQLQDSNQPQHF.

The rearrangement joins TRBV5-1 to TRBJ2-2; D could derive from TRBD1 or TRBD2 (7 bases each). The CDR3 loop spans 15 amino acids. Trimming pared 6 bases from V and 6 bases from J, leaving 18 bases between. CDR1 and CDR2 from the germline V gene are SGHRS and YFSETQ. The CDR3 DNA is TGCGCCAGCACCCTTGTGACAGGGAGGGCCGGGGAGCTGTTTTTT. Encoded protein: CASTLVTGRAGELFF.

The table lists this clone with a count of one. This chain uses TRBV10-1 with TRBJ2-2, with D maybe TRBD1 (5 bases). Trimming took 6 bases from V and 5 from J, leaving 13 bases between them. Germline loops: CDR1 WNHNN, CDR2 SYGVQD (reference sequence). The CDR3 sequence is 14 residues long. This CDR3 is CASRRQLDTGELFF. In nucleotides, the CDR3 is TGCGCCAGCAGAAGACAGTTAGATACCGGGGAGCTGTTTTTT.

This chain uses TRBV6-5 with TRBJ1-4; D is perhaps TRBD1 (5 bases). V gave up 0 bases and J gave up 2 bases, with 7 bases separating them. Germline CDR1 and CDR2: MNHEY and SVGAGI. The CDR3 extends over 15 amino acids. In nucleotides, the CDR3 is TGTGCCAGCAGTTACTCGTGGGGGACTAATGAAAAACTGTTTTTT. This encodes CASSYSWGTNEKLFF.

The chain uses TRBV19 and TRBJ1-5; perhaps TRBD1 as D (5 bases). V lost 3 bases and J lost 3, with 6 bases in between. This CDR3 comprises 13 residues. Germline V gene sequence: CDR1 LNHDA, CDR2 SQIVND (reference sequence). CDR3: CASSMDNNQPQHF. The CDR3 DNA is TGTGCCAGTAGTATGGACAACAATCAGCCCCAGCATTTT.

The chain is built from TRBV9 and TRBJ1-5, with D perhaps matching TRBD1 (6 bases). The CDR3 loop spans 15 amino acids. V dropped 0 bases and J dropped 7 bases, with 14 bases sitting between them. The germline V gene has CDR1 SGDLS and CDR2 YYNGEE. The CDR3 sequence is CASSVEWDISQPQHF. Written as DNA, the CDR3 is TGTGCCAGCAGCGTAGAATGGGACATTTCGCAGCCCCAGCATTTT.

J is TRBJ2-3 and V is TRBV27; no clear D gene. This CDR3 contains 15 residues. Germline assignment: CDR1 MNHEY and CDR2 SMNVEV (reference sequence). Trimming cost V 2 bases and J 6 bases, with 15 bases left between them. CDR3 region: CASSLQTPSVDTQYF. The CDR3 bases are TGTGCCAGCAGTTTACAGACTCCTTCCGTGGATACGCAGTATTTT.

CDR3 amino acids: CASSFPQGAHYEQYF. CDR3 in DNA: TGTGCCAGCAGTTTCCCCCAGGGGGCTCACTACGAGCAGTACTTC. The V call is TRBV28, the J call TRBJ2-7, with TRBD1 matching over 8 bases. The V and J ends lost 3 bases and 3 bases, in that order; junction bases with no gene match: 7. Germline V CDR1 and CDR2: MDHEN, SYDVKM. The CDR3 is made up of 15 amino acids.

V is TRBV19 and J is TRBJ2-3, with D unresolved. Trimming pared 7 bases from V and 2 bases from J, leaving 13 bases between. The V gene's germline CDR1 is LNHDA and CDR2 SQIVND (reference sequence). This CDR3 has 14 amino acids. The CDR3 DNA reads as TGTGCCAGTACCCCGACCACCATCACAGATACGCAGTATTTT. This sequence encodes CASTPTTITDTQYF.

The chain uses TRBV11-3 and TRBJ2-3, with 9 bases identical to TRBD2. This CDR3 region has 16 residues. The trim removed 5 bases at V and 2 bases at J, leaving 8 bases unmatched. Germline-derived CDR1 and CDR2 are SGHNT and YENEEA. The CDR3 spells CASSPTPSGITDTQYF. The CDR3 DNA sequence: TGTGCCAGCAGCCCTACACCTAGCGGGATCACAGATACGCAGTATTTT.

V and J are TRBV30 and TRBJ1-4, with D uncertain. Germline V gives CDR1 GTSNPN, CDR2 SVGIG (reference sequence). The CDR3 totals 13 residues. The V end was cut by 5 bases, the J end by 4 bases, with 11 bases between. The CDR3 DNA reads TGTGCCTGGGCGTCGGGTATTAATGAAAAACTGTTTTTT. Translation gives CAWASGINEKLFF.